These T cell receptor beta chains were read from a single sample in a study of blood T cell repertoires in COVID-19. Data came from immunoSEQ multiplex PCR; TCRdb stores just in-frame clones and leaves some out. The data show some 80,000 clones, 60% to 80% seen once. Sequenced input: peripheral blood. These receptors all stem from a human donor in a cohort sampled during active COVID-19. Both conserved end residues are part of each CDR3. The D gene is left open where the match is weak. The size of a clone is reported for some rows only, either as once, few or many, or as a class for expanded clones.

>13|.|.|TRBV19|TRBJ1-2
TGTGCCAGTAGTACCCCCCGGAGGTATGGCTACACCTTC
CASSTPRRYGYTF
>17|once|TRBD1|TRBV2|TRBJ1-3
TGTGCCAGCAGTGCCCGAAGGGACAGGGGGGGAGGAAACACCATATATTTT
CASSARRDRGGGNTIYF
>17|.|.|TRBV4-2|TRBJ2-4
TGTGCCAGCAGCACAGAAGTCCCATCCATAGCCAAAAACATTCAGTACTTC
CASSTEVPSIAKNIQYF
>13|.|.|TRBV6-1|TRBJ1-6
TGTGCCAGCAGTGAACAGTCTAATTCACCCCTCCACTTT
CASSEQSNSPLHF
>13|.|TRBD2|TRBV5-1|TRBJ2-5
TGCGCCAGCAGCTCGGGACTAGAGGCGACCCAGTACTTC
CASSSGLEATQYF
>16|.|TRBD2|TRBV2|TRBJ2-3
TGTGCCAGCAGTGTGGAAGCGGGGGTGAGCACAGATACGCAGTATTTT
CASSVEAGVSTDTQYF
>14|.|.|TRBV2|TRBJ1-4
TGTGCCAGCCGGCAGTGGGGCGGTCATGAAAAACTGTTTTTT
CASRQWGGHEKLFF
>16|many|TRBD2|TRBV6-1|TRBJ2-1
TGTGCCAGCAGTGAAGCTAGCGGGGGGGCCTACAATGAGCAGTTCTTC
CASSEASGGAYNEQFF
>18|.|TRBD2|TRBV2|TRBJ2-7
TGTGCCAGCAGTGAAGGGCTAGCGGGGGGGCCCGGCTCCTACGAGCAGTACTTC
CASSEGLAGGPGSYEQYF
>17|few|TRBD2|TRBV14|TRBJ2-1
TGTGCCAGCAGCCCCACTAGCGGGGGGGAAACCTACAATGAGCAGTTCTTC
CASSPTSGGETYNEQFF
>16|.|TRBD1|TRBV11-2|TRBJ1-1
TGTGCCAGCAGCTTGGGGACAGATTCCCTTTACACTGAAGCTTTCTTT
CASSLGTDSLYTEAFF
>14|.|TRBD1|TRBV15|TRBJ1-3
TGTGCCACCCGACAGGGGTTTTCTGGAAACACCATATATTTT
CATRQGFSGNTIYF
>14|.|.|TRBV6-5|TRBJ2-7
TGTGCCAGCAGTTACTCGAAGAGGTTCTACGAGCAGTACTTC
CASSYSKRFYEQYF
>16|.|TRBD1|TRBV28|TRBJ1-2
TGTGCCAGCAGGACTACTGCAGGACAGGGCTCCTATGGCTACACCTTC
CASRTTAGQGSYGYTF
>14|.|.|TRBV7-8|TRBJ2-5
TGTGCCAGTGTGGTGGATGGGGCCCAAGAGACCCAGTACTTC
CASVVDGAQETQYF
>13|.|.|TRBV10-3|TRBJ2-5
TGTGCCATCAGTGAGTCCGGGGGACAGACCCAGTACTTC
CAISESGGQTQYF
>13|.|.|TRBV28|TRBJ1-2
TGTGCCAGCCTCCGGGACTCAGAGTATGGCTACACCTTC
CASLRDSEYGYTF
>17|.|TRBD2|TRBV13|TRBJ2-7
TGTGCCAGCAGCGTACTTTCTAGCGGGGGGCTATCCTACGAGCAGTACTTC
CASSVLSSGGLSYEQYF
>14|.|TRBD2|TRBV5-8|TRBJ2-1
TGTGCCAGCGGGACTAGCGGGGGCATCGATGAGCAGTTCTTC
CASGTSGGIDEQFF
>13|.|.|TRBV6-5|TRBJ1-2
TGTGCCAGCAGCGAGGCCAATAACTATGGCTACACCTTC
CASSEANNYGYTF
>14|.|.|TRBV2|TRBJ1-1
TGTGCCAGCAGTGAAGCCAGGCGGGGGACTGAAGCTTTCTTT
CASSEARRGTEAFF
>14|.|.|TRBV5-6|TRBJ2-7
TGTGCCAGCAGCTTGGCAGGTCCAGCCTACGAGCAGTACTTC
CASSLAGPAYEQYF
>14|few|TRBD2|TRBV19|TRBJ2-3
TGTGCCAGCGATTTGGGGGGGGGCACAGATACGCAGTATTTT
CASDLGGGTDTQYF
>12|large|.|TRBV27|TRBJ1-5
TGTGCCAGCGGGGACTGGAATCAGCCCCAGCATTTT
CASGDWNQPQHF
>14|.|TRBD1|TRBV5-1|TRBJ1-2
TGCGCCAGCAGCTTGGCGGGACAGGGCTCCCGCTACACCTTC
CASSLAGQGSRYTF
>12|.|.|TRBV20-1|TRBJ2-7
TGCAGTGCTAGTCATCCCAGGGGACAGCAGTACTTC
CSASHPRGQQYF
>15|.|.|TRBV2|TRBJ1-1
TGTGCCAGCAGCCAAATTCGGGGAGCGGACACTGAAGCTTTCTTT
CASSQIRGADTEAFF
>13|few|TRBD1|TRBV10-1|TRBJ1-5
TGCGCCAGCAGTGATACAGGGGATCAGCCCCAGCATTTT
CASSDTGDQPQHF
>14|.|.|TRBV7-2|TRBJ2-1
TGTGCCAGCAGCTTCCAGGGGGGCAACAATGAGCAGTTCTTC
CASSFQGGNNEQFF
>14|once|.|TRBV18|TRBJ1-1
TGTGCCAGCTCACCACCGGAATACAGGGATGACGCTTTCTTT
CASSPPEYRDDAFF
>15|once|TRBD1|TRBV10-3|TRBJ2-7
TGTGCCATCAGTCAGGACAGGGAACTCTCCTACGAGCAGTACTTC
CAISQDRELSYEQYF
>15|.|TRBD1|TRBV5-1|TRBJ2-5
TGCGCCAGCACCCTGAGTGGGACAGGGCAAGAGACCCAGTACTTC
CASTLSGTGQETQYF